The TCR beta chain described here comes from a study of blood T cells in healthy people across ages. The study's findings and limits: In the absence of known donor CMV status, changes in expanded clonotypes were possibly confounded.

This clonotype has more than one count but fewer than ten. The antigen remains unidentified. The germline CDR1 and CDR2 sequences are SGHAT and FQNNGV. The CDR3 sequence is 16 residues long. The trim removed 6 bases at V and 5 bases at J, leaving 11 bases unmatched. Through a sample-barcoded 5' primer and a J-beta primer mix, a second PCR was run for roughly 7 to 11 cycles. TCRdb recomputed calls from the 5' RACE reads with MiXCR, one row per CDR3 protein. Among roughly 500,000 distinct CDR3 sequences listed, approximately 30% were seen once. V usage is TRBV11-2 and J usage is TRBJ2-5; 11 bases match TRBD2. The TCR originated in an older woman in good health. The material sequenced was blood. CDR3 sequence: CASSSLRASGGETQYF. The CDR3 DNA sequence: TGTGCCAGCAGTTCGCTAAGAGCTAGCGGGGGGGAGACCCAGTACTTC.